A single sample gave rise to the 25 T cell receptor beta chains below, sequenced in a study of Tregs in tolerant kidney transplant recipients. Data came from immunoSEQ multiplex PCR; TCRdb stores just in-frame clones and leaves some out. The table shows 110,000 or so clones, with around 94% occurring only once. Sequenced sample: CD4+ T cells from blood. These receptors all come from a human donor in good health.

This clone occurred a few times. This chain connects TRBV30 to TRBJ1-5; TRBD1 agrees at 8 bases. The CDR3 covers 16 residues. With V trimmed by 1 base and J by 3 bases, 8 bases remained unmatched. Germline lookup yields CDR1 GTSNPN and CDR2 SVGIG (reference sequence). CDR3 nucleotide sequence: TGTGCCTGGAGTGCCTGGGGACAGGTGAACAATCAGCCCCAGCATTTT. Translated, it gives CAWSAWGQVNNQPQHF. The entire variable domain, with the rest obtained from reference TRBV30 and TRBJ1-5, is as follows: SQTIHQWPATLVQPVGSPLSLECTVEGTSNPNLYWYRQAAGRGLQLLFYSVGIGQISSEVPQNLSASRPQDRQFILSSKKLLLSDSGFYLCAWSAWGQVNNQPQHFGDGTRLSIL.

This chain joins TRBV9 and TRBJ2-2, with D perhaps being TRBD1 or TRBD2 (5 bases each). The CDR3 spans 14 residues. V shed 4 bases and J shed 6 bases, with 13 bases lying between them. CDR1 and CDR2 (germline): SGDLS, YYNGEE. The CDR3 sequence is CASSFSVGAGELFF. The CDR3 DNA reads TGTGCCAGCAGCTTCTCAGTGGGGGCCGGGGAGCTGTTTTTT.

V gene TRBV9 combines with J gene TRBJ1-2, with 7 bases fitting TRBD1. The length of the CDR3 is 14 residues. V shed 8 bases, J shed 7 bases, and the junction held 14 bases outside the gene matches. Germline CDR1 is SGDLS and CDR2 is YYNGEE. In nucleotides, the CDR3 is TGTGCCAGTAACAGGGGCCATACCACTACTGGCTACACCTTC. Residues: CASNRGHTTTGYTF.

Remarks on this clone: Its ends do not fully match the called genes, so a read error is possible. V is TRBV7-7 and J is TRBJ2-3; D remains unclear. The CDR3 spans 14 residues. CDR1 and CDR2 from the germline V gene are SSHAT and FNYEAQ (reference sequence). DNA of the CDR3: TGTGCTAGCAGCTCCCTACAGCGCGGAGATACGCAGTATTTT. Translated, it gives CASSSLQRGDTQYF.

The V and J genes are TRBV11-2 and TRBJ2-1, with 7 bases lining up with TRBD2. CDR3 size: 12 residues. Germline V gene data show CDR1 as SGHAT and CDR2 as FQNNGV. V shed 3 bases, J shed 7 bases, and the junction held 0 bases outside the gene matches. The CDR3 region is CASSFSGNEQFF. CDR3 nucleotides: TGTGCCAGCAGCTTTAGCGGGAATGAGCAGTTCTTC.

V is TRBV7-9 and J is TRBJ2-3; 7 bases are shared with TRBD1. Trimming cost V 5 bases and J 2 bases; bases outside gene matches: 7. Germline CDR1 reads SEHNR; CDR2 reads FQNEAQ (reference sequence). The CDR3 runs to 15 residues. CDR3 residues: CASSTGTDTTDTQYF. The CDR3 region has the DNA TGTGCCAGCAGCACCGGGACAGACACCACAGATACGCAGTATTTT.

In DNA, the CDR3 is TGCGCCAGCAGCTCCCAGGGTACCTACGAGCAGTACTTC. It yields the protein CASSSQGTYEQYF. The chain couples TRBV5-1 to TRBJ2-7, with D possibly TRBD1 on 5 matching bases. Germline V lookup: CDR1 SGHRS, CDR2 YFSETQ. V was clipped by 3 bases and J by 2 bases, with 9 bases between them. The CDR3 length is 13 residues.

The chain carries TRBV27 and TRBJ2-1; 12 nucleotides align to TRBD2. The germline gives CDR1 MNHEY, CDR2 SMNVEV (reference sequence). Losses at the gene ends were 3 bases for V and 4 bases for J; bases not matched to a gene: 4. This CDR3 spans 16 amino acids. CDR3 in DNA: TGTGCCAGCAGTTTCCTGACTAGCGGGGGTTACAATGAGCAGTTCTTC. Its protein is CASSFLTSGGYNEQFF.

This clone was found a few times. V gene TRBV19 combines with J gene TRBJ1-5; D not resolved. Trimming removed 5 bases from V and 1 base from J, with 15 bases in between. The CDR3 has 16 residues. CDR1 is LNHDA, CDR2 SQIVND, per germline (reference sequence). CDR3 protein: CASSPSRRTSNQPQHF. The DNA for the CDR3 is TGTGCCAGTAGTCCCTCCCGTCGGACCAGCAATCAGCCCCAGCATTTT.

V gene TRBV2 combines with J gene TRBJ1-3; D remains ambiguous. The ends were cut back, 7 bases at V and 0 bases at J, with 13 bases in the middle. The germline V gene encodes CDR1 SNHLY and CDR2 FYNNEI. This CDR3 is 15 amino acids long. CDR3 region: CASTKTFSSGNTIYF. The CDR3 bases are TGTGCCAGCACCAAAACATTCAGCTCTGGAAACACCATATATTTT.

The CDR3 nucleotides are TGTGCCAGCAGTAACTACAGGGGGGGTAACTATGGCTACACCTTC. Encoded protein: CASSNYRGGNYGYTF. The chain recombines TRBV6-1 with TRBJ1-2; 8 nucleotides agree with TRBD1. V shed 5 bases, J shed 1 base, and the junction held 6 bases outside the gene matches. The length of the CDR3 is 15 residues. In germline, CDR1 is MNHNS, CDR2 SASEGT.

CDR3 region: CASSLVGAEAFF. The CDR3 region has the DNA TGTGCCAGCAGCTTAGTTGGGGCTGAAGCTTTCTTT. The chain joins TRBV11-2 to TRBJ1-1; D gene ambiguous. Germline CDR1 and CDR2: SGHAT and FQNNGV. V lost 1 base, J lost 6 bases, and 6 bases lay in between. The CDR3 loop spans 12 amino acids.

DNA of the CDR3: TGTGCCAGCTCGATAACAGGGGTTGGCTACACCTTC. Its protein is CASSITGVGYTF. The chain couples TRBV7-9 to TRBJ1-2; 7 bases match TRBD1. The CDR3 sequence is 12 residues long. Per the germline V gene, CDR1 is SEHNR and CDR2 is FQNEAQ (reference sequence). J gave up 7 bases and V 8 bases, and 7 bases lay outside the gene matches.

The chain uses TRBV11-3 and TRBJ2-7, with 7 nucleotides matching TRBD2. Germline V gene sequence: CDR1 SGHNT, CDR2 YENEEA. Losses at the gene ends were 5 bases for V and 3 bases for J; bases not matched to a gene: 10. The CDR3 has 15 amino acids. CDR3 bases: TGTGCCAGCAGCACACGGACTAGGGGTATCTACGAGCAGTACTTC. This encodes CASSTRTRGIYEQYF.

The genes are TRBV27 and TRBJ2-1; 7 nucleotides agree with TRBD1. There are 15 residues in the CDR3. Germline CDR1 reads MNHEY; CDR2 reads SMNVEV (reference sequence). V trimming: 6 bases; J trimming: 5 bases; junction bases outside the gene matches: 10. The CDR3 is CASRGVDRNNNEQFF. For the CDR3, the DNA is TGTGCCAGCAGGGGCGTGGACAGGAACAACAATGAGCAGTTCTTC.

The chain uses TRBV30 and TRBJ2-1; D possibly corresponds to TRBD1 (5 bases). Trimming removed 3 bases from V and 6 bases from J, with 18 bases in between. The CDR3 sequence is 15 residues long. CDR1 and CDR2 (germline): GTSNPN, SVGIG (reference sequence). CDR3 in amino acids: CAWRGVGLGSNEQFF. CDR3 nucleotides: TGTGCCTGGAGAGGGGTGGGGCTTGGATCCAATGAGCAGTTCTTC. The complete variable domain, with remaining parts taken from reference TRBV30 and TRBJ2-1, reads SQTIHQWPATLVQPVGSPLSLECTVEGTSNPNLYWYRQAAGRGLQLLFYSVGIGQISSEVPQNLSASRPQDRQFILSSKKLLLSDSGFYLCAWRGVGLGSNEQFFGPGTRLTVL.

The genes are TRBV7-6 and TRBJ2-5; D unresolved. The CDR3 sequence is 12 residues long. The V end was cut by 5 bases, the J end by 5 bases, with 9 bases between. Germline V lookup: CDR1 SGHVS, CDR2 FNYEAQ. The CDR3 bases are TGTGCCAGCAGCCCCAAGCTTGAGACCCAGTACTTC. Translating gives CASSPKLETQYF.

V is TRBV7-6 and J is TRBJ2-3; 8 bases are shared with TRBD1. The CDR3 spans 15 residues. CDR1 SGHVS and CDR2 FNYEAQ come from the germline V gene. The V segment lost 0 bases and the J segment 8 bases; nucleotides outside the gene matches: 7. CDR3 in amino acids: CASSLASRGLGTQYF. In DNA form, the CDR3 reads TGTGCCAGCAGCTTAGCGTCCAGGGGGCTAGGTACGCAGTATTTT.

The table lists this clone with a count of one. The chain employs TRBV20-1 and TRBJ1-1, with D perhaps TRBD1 (5 bases). CDR3 length equals 11 residues. CDR1 is DFQATT and CDR2 is SNEGSKA in the germline V gene (reference sequence). V was pared by 5 bases and J by 1 base, with 5 bases between. The CDR3 DNA reads as TGCAGTGCTGGACAGAACACTGAAGCTTTCTTT. This gives the protein CSAGQNTEAFF.

V gene TRBV5-4 combines with J gene TRBJ2-7, with 7 bases identical to TRBD2. The germline gives CDR1 SGHNT, CDR2 YYREEE (reference sequence). The CDR3 is 16 amino acids. The V gene end was trimmed by 4 bases and the J gene end by 4 bases; junction bases not matched to a gene: 14. CDR3 sequence: CASSEYSGPRDYEQYF. The DNA of the CDR3 is TGTGCCAGCAGCGAGTATAGCGGGCCACGCGATTACGAGCAGTACTTC.

CDR3 bases: TGTGCCAGCAGCCAGCGGGAGGGCCCTGAGACCCAGTACTTC. Translated, it gives CASSQREGPETQYF. J is TRBJ2-5 and V is TRBV4-2; 9 nucleotides align to TRBD2. Germline V gene lookup returns CDR1 LGHNA and CDR2 YNFKEQ. This CDR3 has 14 amino acids. V gave up 3 bases and J gave up 5 bases; unmatched junction bases: 4.

This clone occurred once. The rearrangement joins TRBV4-2 to TRBJ1-1; TRBD1 aligns across 8 bases. The CDR3 loop spans 14 amino acids. The germline gives CDR1 LGHNA, CDR2 YNFKEQ. J lost 4 bases, V lost 2 bases, and 3 bases had no gene match. The CDR3 DNA sequence: TGTGCCAGCAGCCAACCCGACAGGGGCACTGAAGCTTTCTTT. Amino acids: CASSQPDRGTEAFF.

The chain couples TRBV6-4 to TRBJ2-2; 10 bases are shared with TRBD2. V gave up 6 bases and J gave up 4 bases; unmatched junction bases: 5. Germline V gene data show CDR1 as MRHNA and CDR2 as SNTAGT. The CDR3 is 15 amino acids. The CDR3: CASSPSGGATGELFF. For the CDR3, the DNA is TGTGCCAGCAGCCCCAGCGGGGGGGCCACCGGGGAGCTGTTTTTT.

The rearrangement joins TRBV7-3 to TRBJ2-7; D is unclear. Trimming cost V 5 bases and J 6 bases, with 17 bases left between them. In germline, CDR1 is SGHTA, CDR2 FQGTGA. The CDR3 sequence is 14 residues long. The CDR3 sequence: CASSLSGVGSEQYF. CDR3 in DNA: TGTGCCAGCAGCCTCTCGGGTGTCGGATCCGAGCAGTACTTC.

V usage is TRBV7-6 and J usage is TRBJ2-3; no definite D call. The ends were cut back, 7 bases at V and 5 bases at J, with 7 bases in the middle. The CDR3 consists of 11 residues. Germline V lookup: CDR1 SGHVS, CDR2 FNYEAQ. CDR3 bases: TGTGCCAGCACCAACGGAGATACGCAGTATTTT. Protein product: CASTNGDTQYF. Filled out from reference TRBV7-6 and TRBJ2-3, the complete variable domain reads GAGVSQSPRYKVTKRGQDVALRCDPISGHVSLYWYRQALGQGPEFLTYFNYEAQQDKSGLPNDRFSAERPEGSISTLTIQRTEQRDSAMYRCASTNGDTQYFGPGTRLTVL.